This passage covers 2 T cell receptor beta chains from one sample sequenced in a study of molecular identifiers for immune sequencing clone quantification. TCRdb ran MiXCR on the PCR reads and lists one entry per CDR3 protein. The sample has 600,000 to 650,000 distinct CDR3 sequences, 15% to 20% seen once. Sample: naive CD8+ T cells from blood, with Jurkat cell RNA spiked in. Sample subset: FACS-sorted CD8+CD4-CCR7+CD45RA+ naive T cells. All receptors derive from a human donor in good health. Some libraries in this study had Jurkat cell RNA spiked in.

This clonotype was counted at least ten times. The CDR3: CASSSRTSGVNTGELFF. The CDR3 nucleotides are TGTGCCAGCAGCTCCCGGACTAGCGGGGTGAACACCGGGGAGCTGTTTTTT. This sequence joins TRBV7-2 and TRBJ2-2, with 12 nucleotides matching TRBD2. V lost 4 bases and J lost 1; bases outside the gene matches: 4. Per germline, CDR1 SGHTA and CDR2 FQGNSA. The CDR3 is 17 residues long.

This clonotype was seen only a few times. The chain carries TRBV5-8 and TRBJ1-5; D ambiguous. This CDR3 has 15 amino acids. Trimming pared 0 bases from V and 6 bases from J, leaving 13 bases between. Germline CDR1 and CDR2: SGHTS and YDEGEE. CDR3 residues: CASSLGPNQGQPQHF. The CDR3 DNA follows: TGTGCCAGCAGCTTGGGACCGAATCAAGGTCAGCCCCAGCATTTT.